The T cell receptor (beta chain) described here comes from a study of blood T cell repertoires in COVID-19. Study information: Samples taken during acute and convalescent COVID-19 were collected in the United States, Italy and Spain. T cells, B-cell-depleted T cells, or PBMCs provided the cDNA or gDNA that served as material.

Authors' methods: Estimates of nucleated cell counts were drawn from the amplification of reference gene primers. Profiled with immunoSEQ multiplex PCR; TCRdb holds only in-frame clones, not every one. V and J calls and clone size are copied from that table; D and trimming were computed from the DNA. The data hold around 210,000 clones, with 80% observed a single time. Germline CDR1 WNHNN, CDR2 SYGVQD (reference sequence). CDR3 size: 18 residues. The V end lost 2 bases, the J end lost 1 base, and 21 bases lay between the germline ends. This clone has only one observation. The receptor comes from a woman aged 70-85 years with acute or convalescent COVID-19. The V call is TRBV10-1, the J call TRBJ2-7, with a weak D call TRBD1 (6 bases). Input material: peripheral blood. The CDR3, as DNA: TGCGCCAGCAGTGAGACCTTACAGGGTGGGCTTTTTTCCTACGAGCAGTACTTC. Encoded protein: CASSETLQGGLFSYEQYF.